These 23 T cell receptor beta chains were all obtained from the same sample, sequenced in a study of neurological immune-mediated disorders (dated by TCRdb to between 2017 and 2020). Preparation of the library involved 5' RACE. The sample was run on an Illumina HiSeq 2500. Through fastp at Q25 and MiXCR, TCRdb rebuilt clones from the public reads, retaining in-frame beta chains. Identical CDR3 proteins give one entry, which carries the most common genes and DNA. The sample table lists roughly 62,000 distinct CDR3 sequences, about 3.7% of them with a count of one. In total, the top ten clones hold over 2% of the sample. Sequencing input: PBMCs. All receptors come from a woman in her forties or fifties with multiple sclerosis.

This clonotype was counted many times. J is TRBJ1-1 and V is TRBV29-1; 8 nucleotides match TRBD1. The CDR3 covers 14 residues. CDR1 and CDR2 (germline): SQVTM, ANQGSEA. V lost 5 bases, J lost 1 base, and 6 bases stayed unmatched. The CDR3 nucleotides are TGCAGCGTTTACAAACAGGGGGGGAACACTGAAGCTTTCTTT. Encoded protein: CSVYKQGGNTEAFF.

At least ten counts were recorded for this clonotype. The chain couples TRBV7-9 to TRBJ1-4; tentative D call: TRBD1 (5 bases). This CDR3 comprises 14 residues. Trimming removed 5 bases from V and 8 bases from J, with 15 bases in between. CDR1 is SEHNR and CDR2 is FQNEAQ in the germline V gene (reference sequence). CDR3 nucleotides: TGTGCCAGCAGCCCCAACGGGGGATGGGAAAAACTGTTTTTT. This sequence encodes CASSPNGGWEKLFF.

The chain joins TRBV20-1 to TRBJ2-1, with 7 positions matching TRBD2. Germline assignment: CDR1 DFQATT and CDR2 SNEGSKA (reference sequence). This CDR3 has 13 amino acids. V dropped 8 bases and J dropped 3; count of bases not matched to a gene: 7. The CDR3, as DNA: TGCAGTTCAAGTAGCGGGCGCTACAATGAGCAGTTCTTC. Translated, it gives CSSSSGRYNEQFF.

This clonotype appeared many times. The V call is TRBV5-1, the J call TRBJ2-7; the D is unclear. V was pared by 4 bases and J by 7 bases, with 12 bases between. Germline V CDR1 and CDR2: SGHRS, YFSETQ. There are 12 residues in the CDR3. CDR3 region: CASSRGWSEQYF. In DNA, the CDR3 is TGCGCCAGCAGCCGTGGTTGGTCGGAGCAGTACTTC.

This clonotype appeared many times. The rearrangement uses TRBV4-3 and TRBJ1-1; D gene unclear. Per germline, CDR1 LGHNA and CDR2 YSLEER. CDR3 length equals 13 residues. V was pared by 3 bases and J by 5 bases, with 10 bases between. CDR3 residues: CASSQTLSTEAFF. The CDR3 DNA reads TGCGCCAGCAGCCAGACTTTATCAACTGAAGCTTTCTTT.

This clonotype occurred a few times. V is TRBV12-3 or TRBV12-4 and J is TRBJ2-3; 7 nucleotides align to TRBD1. The junction had 15 bases not matched to a gene; V was cut back by 6 bases and J by 6 bases. This CDR3 region has 16 residues. CDR3 sequence reads: CASSMLQAGGSDTQYF. CDR3 nucleotide sequence: TGTGCCAGCAGCATGCTTCAGGCAGGGGGTTCGGATACGCAGTATTTT.

This clonotype was recorded at least ten times. The V call is TRBV10-3, the J call TRBJ1-6; 8 nucleotides align to TRBD1. The CDR3 is 17 residues long. Trimming removed 2 bases from V and 2 bases from J; junction bases left unmatched: 5. CDR1 is ENHRY, CDR2 SYGVKD, per germline. CDR3 DNA sequence: TGTGCCATCAGTGAGGAACAGGGGGATACCTATAATTCACCCCTCCACTTT. Residues: CAISEEQGDTYNSPLHF.

This clonotype was seen repeatedly, ten times or more. The CDR3 nucleotides are TGTGCCAGCAGACCAATTAGCGGGAGGGCGAACACCGGGGAGCTGTTTTTT. Translated: CASRPISGRANTGELFF. The V gene is TRBV6-2 or TRBV6-3, the J gene TRBJ2-2; 11 nucleotides line up with TRBD2. V lost 6 bases, J lost 0 bases, and 6 bases stayed unmatched. This CDR3 has 17 amino acids. Germline assignment: CDR1 MNHEY and CDR2 SVGEGT.

This clonotype occurred many times. The V call is TRBV5-1, the J call TRBJ2-4, with 7 bases that match TRBD1. The CDR3 sequence is 17 residues long. After removal of 4 bases from V and 5 bases from J, the junction contained 15 bases not matched to a gene. Germline V gene lookup returns CDR1 SGHRS and CDR2 YFSETQ. The CDR3 region has the DNA TGCGCCAGCAGCCCGACCCCGGGTGGGACAGCGGAAAACATTCAGTACTTC. Its protein is CASSPTPGGTAENIQYF.

This clonotype was seen ten or more times. The gene calls are TRBV12-3 or TRBV12-4 and TRBJ2-5, with 7 bases aligning to TRBD1. The CDR3 has 13 residues. Trimming removed 3 bases from V and 3 bases from J; junction bases left unmatched: 1. The CDR3 reads CASSFTGEETQYF. Written as DNA, the CDR3 is TGTGCCAGCAGTTTTACAGGGGAAGAGACCCAGTACTTC.

The table lists this clonotype with many counts. The chain recombines TRBV5-6 with TRBJ2-2, with D possibly being TRBD2 (7 bases). The CDR3 is 13 amino acids. Germline values: CDR1 SGHDT, CDR2 YYEEEE. Between the trimmed V and J ends, which lost 3 bases and 7 bases, there was a span of 10 bases. The CDR3 protein is CASSSGGHGELFF. DNA of the CDR3: TGTGCCAGCAGCTCCGGGGGGCACGGGGAGCTGTTTTTT.

This chain uses TRBV12-3 or TRBV12-4 with TRBJ1-4; D not certain. The length of the CDR3 is 13 residues. Deletions cut 1 base from V and 4 bases from J, with 4 bases between. CDR3 nucleotides: TGTGCCAGCAGTTTAGTGTATAATGAAAAACTGTTTTTT. It specifies CASSLVYNEKLFF.

The rearrangement links TRBV18 to TRBJ2-7; D not resolved. Trimming removed 1 base at V and 5 bases at J, with 12 bases between. The CDR3 covers 14 residues. Germline V gene data show CDR1 as KGHSH and CDR2 as LQKENI. Written as DNA, the CDR3 is TGTGCCAGCTCACCACAGACGGGTAGCAACGAGCAGTACTTC. This gives the protein CASSPQTGSNEQYF.

Ten or more counts support this clonotype. The chain links TRBV15 to TRBJ2-7; 9 nucleotides agree with TRBD1. This CDR3 spans 13 amino acids. Germline loops: CDR1 LNHNV, CDR2 YYDKDF (reference sequence). Trimming at V came to 4 bases and at J to 3 bases, leaving 1 base not matched to a gene. The DNA for the CDR3 is TGTGCCACCAGCACGACAGGGGGCTACGAGCAGTACTTC. It yields the protein CATSTTGGYEQYF.

J is TRBJ1-1 and V is TRBV3-1; D ambiguous. The CDR3 runs 14 residues. Trimming took 2 bases from V and 4 from J, leaving 11 bases between them. Germline V gene lookup returns CDR1 LGHDT and CDR2 YNNKEL (reference sequence). In DNA, the CDR3 is TGTGCCAGCAGCCAAAATCGGTTGGGCACTGAAGCTTTCTTT. Protein: CASSQNRLGTEAFF.

This clonotype has at least ten counts. J is TRBJ1-5 and V is TRBV20-1, with 7 bases aligning to TRBD1. Germline CDR1 is DFQATT and CDR2 is SNEGSKA (reference sequence). Germline trimming cut 3 bases from V and 5 bases from J; bases unmatched to any gene: 4. CDR3 length: 13 amino acids. CDR3 in DNA: TGCAGTGCTAGTGGCAGGGGGGATCAGCCCCAGCATTTT. As protein: CSASGRGDQPQHF.

This clonotype was detected many times. V gene TRBV4-3 combines with J gene TRBJ2-1; 9 bases align to TRBD1. Germline V gene sequence: CDR1 LGHNA, CDR2 YSLEER. This CDR3 spans 16 amino acids. J lost 7 bases, V lost 3 bases, and 10 bases had no gene match. CDR3 nucleotide sequence: TGCGCCAGCAGCCATCTCCGGGACAGGGTAAGGAATGAGCAGTTCTTC. This sequence encodes CASSHLRDRVRNEQFF.

This clonotype showed up many times. This rearrangement joins TRBV7-8 to TRBJ2-1; 7 bases are shared with TRBD2. The J segment lost 7 bases and the V segment lost 2 bases, leaving 11 bases of the junction unmatched. Germline V gene data show CDR1 as SGHVS and CDR2 as FQNEAQ. The CDR3 spans 16 residues. Here the CDR3 DNA reads TGTGCCAGCAGCTTAAGACGCCTAGCGGTGGGAAATGAGCAGTTCTTC. Residues: CASSLRRLAVGNEQFF.

Many counts were recorded for this clonotype. This chain links TRBV5-1 with TRBJ2-7; TRBD2 aligns across 7 bases. V dropped 2 bases and J dropped 2; count of bases not matched to a gene: 4. The CDR3 has 14 amino acids. CDR1 and CDR2 from the germline V gene are SGHRS and YFSETQ. In nucleotides, the CDR3 is TGCGCCAGCAGCTTTACTAGCGTTACCTACGAGCAGTACTTC. Translation gives CASSFTSVTYEQYF.

The J gene is TRBJ1-5, the V gene TRBV2; maybe TRBD1 (5 bases). V lost 1 base and J lost 5, with 9 bases in between. In germline, CDR1 is SNHLY, CDR2 FYNNEI. The CDR3 contains 14 residues. The CDR3 loop is CASSEERGYQPQHF. The CDR3 DNA is TGTGCCAGCAGTGAAGAGCGGGGGTATCAGCCCCAGCATTTT. The full variable domain, its missing parts supplied by reference TRBV2 and TRBJ1-5, is EPEVTQTPSHQVTQMGQEVILRCVPISNHLYFYWYRQILGQKVEFLVSFYNNEISEKSEIFDDQFSVERPDGSNFTLKIRSTKLEDSAMYFCASSEERGYQPQHFGDGTRLSIL.

There are many counts of this clonotype. The V gene is TRBV5-5, the J gene TRBJ2-3, with 7 positions matching TRBD2. Losses at the gene ends were 7 bases for V and 0 bases for J; bases not matched to a gene: 2. Germline V gives CDR1 SGHKS, CDR2 YYEKEE (reference sequence). The CDR3 is made up of 13 amino acids. The chain's CDR3 is CASSGGSTDTQYF. The CDR3 DNA follows: TGTGCCAGCTCCGGGGGGAGCACAGATACGCAGTATTTT.

This clonotype occurred many times. The chain is built from TRBV11-3 and TRBJ2-2; a weak D match, TRBD1 (6 bases). This CDR3 spans 16 amino acids. The V end lost 5 bases, the J end lost 5 bases, and 18 bases lay between the germline ends. Germline CDR1 and CDR2: SGHNT and YENEEA. CDR3 nucleotide sequence: TGTGCCAGCAGCCGAAGTGGACAGATCCGGACCGGGGAGCTGTTTTTT. Amino acid sequence: CASSRSGQIRTGELFF.

The sample holds many counts of this clonotype. J is TRBJ2-7 and V is TRBV5-1; no clear D gene. Trimming stripped 1 base from V and 5 bases from J, with 4 bases between. Germline V CDR1 and CDR2: SGHRS, YFSETQ. The CDR3 totals 11 residues. This CDR3 reads CASSLHDEQYF. The CDR3 region has the DNA TGCGCCAGCAGCTTGCATGACGAGCAGTACTTC.